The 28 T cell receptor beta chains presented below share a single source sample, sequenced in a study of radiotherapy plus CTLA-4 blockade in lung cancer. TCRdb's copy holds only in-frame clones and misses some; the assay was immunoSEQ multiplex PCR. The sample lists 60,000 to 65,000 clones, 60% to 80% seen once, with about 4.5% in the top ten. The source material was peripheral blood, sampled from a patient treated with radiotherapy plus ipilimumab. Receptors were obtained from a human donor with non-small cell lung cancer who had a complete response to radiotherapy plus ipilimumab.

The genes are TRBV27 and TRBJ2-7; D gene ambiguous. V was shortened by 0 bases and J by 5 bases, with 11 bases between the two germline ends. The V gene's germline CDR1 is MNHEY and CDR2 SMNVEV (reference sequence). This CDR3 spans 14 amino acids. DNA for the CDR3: TGTGCCAGCAGTTTATCCTCAGCGTCTAACGAGCAGTACTTC. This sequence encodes CASSLSSASNEQYF.

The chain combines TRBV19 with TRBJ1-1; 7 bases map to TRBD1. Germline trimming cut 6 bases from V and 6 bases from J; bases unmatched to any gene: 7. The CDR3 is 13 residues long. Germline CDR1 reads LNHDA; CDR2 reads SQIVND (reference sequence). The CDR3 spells CASRVTGRPEAFF. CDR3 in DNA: TGTGCCAGTAGGGTGACAGGGCGCCCTGAAGCTTTCTTT.

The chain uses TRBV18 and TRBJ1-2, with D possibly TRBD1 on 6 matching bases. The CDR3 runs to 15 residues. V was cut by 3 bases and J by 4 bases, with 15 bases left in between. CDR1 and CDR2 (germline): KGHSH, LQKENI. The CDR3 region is CASSPGDMDVYGYTF. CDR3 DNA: TGTGCCAGCTCACCCGGGGACATGGACGTCTATGGCTACACCTTC.

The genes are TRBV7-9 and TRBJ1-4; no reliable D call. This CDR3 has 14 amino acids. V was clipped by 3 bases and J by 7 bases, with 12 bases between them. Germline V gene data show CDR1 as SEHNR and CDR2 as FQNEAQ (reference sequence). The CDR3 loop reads CASSLGRTGEKLFF. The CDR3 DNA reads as TGTGCCAGCAGCTTGGGTCGGACGGGTGAAAAACTGTTTTTT.

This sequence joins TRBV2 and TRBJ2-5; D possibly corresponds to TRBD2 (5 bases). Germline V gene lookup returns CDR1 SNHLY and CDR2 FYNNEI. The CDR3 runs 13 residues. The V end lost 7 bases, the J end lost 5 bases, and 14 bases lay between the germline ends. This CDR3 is CASKGGLGETQYF. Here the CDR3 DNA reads TGTGCCAGCAAGGGCGGACTCGGGGAGACCCAGTACTTC.

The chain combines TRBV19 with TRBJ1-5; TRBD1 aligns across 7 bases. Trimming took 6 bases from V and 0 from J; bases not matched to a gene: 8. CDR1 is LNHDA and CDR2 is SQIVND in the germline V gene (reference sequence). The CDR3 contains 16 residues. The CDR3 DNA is TGTGCCAGTAGGGGGGGAACAGGGGTTAGCAATCAGCCCCAGCATTTT. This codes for CASRGGTGVSNQPQHF.

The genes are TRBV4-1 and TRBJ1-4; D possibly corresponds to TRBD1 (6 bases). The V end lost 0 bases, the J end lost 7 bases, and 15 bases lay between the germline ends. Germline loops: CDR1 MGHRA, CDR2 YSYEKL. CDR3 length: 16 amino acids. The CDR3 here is CASSQEGTGYREKLFF. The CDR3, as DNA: TGCGCCAGCAGCCAAGAGGGAACAGGGTACCGTGAAAAACTGTTTTTT.

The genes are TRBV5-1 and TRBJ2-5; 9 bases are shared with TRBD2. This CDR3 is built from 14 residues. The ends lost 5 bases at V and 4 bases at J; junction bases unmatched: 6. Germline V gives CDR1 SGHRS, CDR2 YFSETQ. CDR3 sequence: CASRRGTSRETQYF. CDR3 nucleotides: TGCGCCAGCAGACGAGGGACTAGCAGAGAGACCCAGTACTTC.

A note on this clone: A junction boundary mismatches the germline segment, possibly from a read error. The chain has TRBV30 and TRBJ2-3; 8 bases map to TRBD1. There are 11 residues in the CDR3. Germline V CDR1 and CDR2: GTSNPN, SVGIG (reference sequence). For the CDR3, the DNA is TGTGCCTGGAGTGGCCAGGGGGCGGAGGAGTTT. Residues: CAWSGQGAEEF.

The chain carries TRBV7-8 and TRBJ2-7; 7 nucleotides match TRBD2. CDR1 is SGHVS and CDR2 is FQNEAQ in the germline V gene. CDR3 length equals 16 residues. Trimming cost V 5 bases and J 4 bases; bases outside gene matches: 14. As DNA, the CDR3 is TGTGCCAGCAGCGCCGGTGCTCCAGCGGGGATATACGAGCAGTACGTC. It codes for CASSAGAPAGIYEQYV.

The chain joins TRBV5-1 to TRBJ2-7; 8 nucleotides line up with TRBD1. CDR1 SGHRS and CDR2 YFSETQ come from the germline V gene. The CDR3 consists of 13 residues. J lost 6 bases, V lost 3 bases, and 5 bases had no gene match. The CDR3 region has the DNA TGCGCCAGCAGCTGGTTACAGGGGGTCGAGCAGTACTTC. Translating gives CASSWLQGVEQYF. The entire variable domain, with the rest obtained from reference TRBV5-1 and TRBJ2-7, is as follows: KAGVTQTPRYLIKTRGQQVTLSCSPISGHRSVSWYQQTPGQGLQFLFEYFSETQRNKGNFPGRFSGRQFSNSRSEMNVSTLELGDSALYLCASSWLQGVEQYFGPGTRLTVT.

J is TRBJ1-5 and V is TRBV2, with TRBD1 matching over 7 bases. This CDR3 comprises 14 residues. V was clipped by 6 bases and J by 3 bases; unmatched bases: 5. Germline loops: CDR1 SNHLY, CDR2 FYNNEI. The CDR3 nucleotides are TGTGCCAGCAGCGGTCAGGGGGACAATCAGCCCCAGCATTTT. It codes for CASSGQGDNQPQHF.

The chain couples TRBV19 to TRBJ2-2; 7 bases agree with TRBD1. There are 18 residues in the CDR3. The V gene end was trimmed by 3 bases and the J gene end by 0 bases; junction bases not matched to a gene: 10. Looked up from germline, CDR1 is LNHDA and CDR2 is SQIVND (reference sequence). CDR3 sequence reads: CASSMSTGAFANTGELFF. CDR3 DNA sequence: TGTGCCAGTAGTATGTCAACAGGGGCCTTCGCGAACACCGGGGAGCTGTTTTTT.

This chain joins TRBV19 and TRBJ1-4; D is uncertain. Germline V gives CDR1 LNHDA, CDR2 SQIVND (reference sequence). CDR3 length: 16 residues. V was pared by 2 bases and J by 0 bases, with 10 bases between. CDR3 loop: CASSIQAAATNEKLFF. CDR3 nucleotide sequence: TGTGCCAGTAGTATACAGGCCGCTGCAACTAATGAAAAACTGTTTTTT.

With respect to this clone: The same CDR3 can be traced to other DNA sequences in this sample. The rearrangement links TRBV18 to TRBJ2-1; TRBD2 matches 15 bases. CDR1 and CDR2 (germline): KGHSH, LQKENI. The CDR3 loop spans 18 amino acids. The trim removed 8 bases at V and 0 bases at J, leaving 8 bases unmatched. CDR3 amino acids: CASRPGLAGGGSYNEQFF. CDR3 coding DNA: TGTGCCAGCAGACCAGGACTAGCGGGAGGGGGCTCCTACAATGAGCAGTTCTTC.

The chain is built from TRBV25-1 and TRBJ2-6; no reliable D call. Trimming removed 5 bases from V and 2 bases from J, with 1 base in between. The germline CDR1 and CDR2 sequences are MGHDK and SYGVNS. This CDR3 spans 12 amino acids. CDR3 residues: CASSPGANVLTF. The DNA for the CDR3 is TGTGCCAGCAGTCCTGGGGCCAACGTCCTGACTTTC.

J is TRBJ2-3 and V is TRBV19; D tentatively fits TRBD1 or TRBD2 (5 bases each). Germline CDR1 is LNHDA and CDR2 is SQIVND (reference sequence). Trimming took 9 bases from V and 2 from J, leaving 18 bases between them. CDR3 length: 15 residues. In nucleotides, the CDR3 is TGTGCCAGCCAGTATGCTGGGGGTTACACAGATACGCAGTATTTT. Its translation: CASQYAGGYTDTQYF.

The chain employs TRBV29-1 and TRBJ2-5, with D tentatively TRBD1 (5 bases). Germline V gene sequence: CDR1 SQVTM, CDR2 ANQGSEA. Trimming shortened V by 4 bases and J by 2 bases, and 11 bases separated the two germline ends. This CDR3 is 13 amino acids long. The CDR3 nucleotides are TGCAGCGTTGGGGGTAGGGGACAAGAGACCCAGTACTTC. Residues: CSVGGRGQETQYF. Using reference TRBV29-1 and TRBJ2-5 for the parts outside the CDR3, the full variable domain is SAVISQKPSRDICQRGTSLTIQCQVDSQVTMMFWYRQQPGQSLTLIATANQGSEATYESGFVIDKFPISRPNLTFSTLTVSNMSPEDSSIYLCSVGGRGQETQYFGPGTRLLVL.

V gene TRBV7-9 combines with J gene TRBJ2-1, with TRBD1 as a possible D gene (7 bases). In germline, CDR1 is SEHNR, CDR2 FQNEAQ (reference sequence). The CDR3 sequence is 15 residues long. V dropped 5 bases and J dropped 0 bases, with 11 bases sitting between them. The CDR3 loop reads CASSPGGSSYNEQFF. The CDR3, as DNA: TGTGCCAGCAGCCCAGGGGGGAGCTCCTACAATGAGCAGTTCTTC.

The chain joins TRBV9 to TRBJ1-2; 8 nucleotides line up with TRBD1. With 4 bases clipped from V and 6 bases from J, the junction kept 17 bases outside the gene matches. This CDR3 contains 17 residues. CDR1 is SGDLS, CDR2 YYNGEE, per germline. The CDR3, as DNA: TGTGCCAGCAGCCCATCCGGGACAGGCCCCGTAGGGCATGGCTACACCTTC. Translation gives CASSPSGTGPVGHGYTF.

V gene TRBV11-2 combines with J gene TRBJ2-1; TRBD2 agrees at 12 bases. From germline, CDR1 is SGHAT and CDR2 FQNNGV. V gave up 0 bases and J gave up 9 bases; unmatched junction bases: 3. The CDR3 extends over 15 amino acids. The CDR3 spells CASSLDILAGGEQFF. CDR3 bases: TGTGCCAGCAGCTTAGATATACTAGCGGGAGGTGAGCAGTTCTTC.

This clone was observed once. The CDR3 sequence: CASSKGQLAKNIQYF. The DNA for the CDR3 is TGTGCCAGCAGCAAAGGACAGCTAGCCAAAAACATTCAGTACTTC. V is TRBV21-1 and J is TRBJ2-4; the D segment call TRBD1 is taken from the table without a DNA check. TRBV21-1 is a listed pseudogene. The CDR3 consists of 15 residues.

The DNA for the CDR3 is TGTGCCAGCAGCTTAGGACGCACAGGGGTGTTCTACGAGCAGTACTTC. This encodes CASSLGRTGVFYEQYF. This chain uses TRBV7-2 with TRBJ2-7; 7 nucleotides agree with TRBD1. Germline CDR1 and CDR2: SGHTA and FQGNSA. The CDR3 is 16 amino acids. The ends lost 1 base at V and 3 bases at J; junction bases unmatched: 9.

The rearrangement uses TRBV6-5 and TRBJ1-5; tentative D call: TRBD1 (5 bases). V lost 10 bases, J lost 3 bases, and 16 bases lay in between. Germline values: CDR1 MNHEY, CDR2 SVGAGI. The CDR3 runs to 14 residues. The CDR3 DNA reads TGTGCCACCAGGGAGGGGACCATCAATCAGCCCCAGCATTTT. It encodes CATREGTINQPQHF.

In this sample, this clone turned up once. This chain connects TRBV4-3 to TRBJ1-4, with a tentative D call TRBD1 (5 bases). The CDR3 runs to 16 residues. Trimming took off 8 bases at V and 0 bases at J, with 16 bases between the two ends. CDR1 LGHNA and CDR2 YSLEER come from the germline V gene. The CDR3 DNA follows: TGCGCCAGCCGGTTGGACATTGTCGCAACTAATGAAAAACTGTTTTTT. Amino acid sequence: CASRLDIVATNEKLFF.

In DNA form, the CDR3 reads TGCGCCAGCAGCTTGGGTGACAGGAGCAATCAGCCCCAGCATTTT. Its protein product is CASSLGDRSNQPQHF. This chain uses TRBV5-1 with TRBJ1-5; D might be TRBD1 (6 bases). The CDR3 runs 15 residues. Germline CDR1 is SGHRS and CDR2 is YFSETQ. V lost 0 bases and J lost 1, with 8 bases in between.

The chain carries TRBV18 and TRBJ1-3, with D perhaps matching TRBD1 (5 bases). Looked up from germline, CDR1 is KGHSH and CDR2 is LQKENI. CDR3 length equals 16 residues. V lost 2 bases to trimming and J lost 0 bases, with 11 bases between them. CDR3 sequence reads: CASSPRGADSGNTIYF. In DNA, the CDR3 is TGTGCCAGCTCACCAAGGGGTGCTGACTCTGGAAACACCATATATTTT.

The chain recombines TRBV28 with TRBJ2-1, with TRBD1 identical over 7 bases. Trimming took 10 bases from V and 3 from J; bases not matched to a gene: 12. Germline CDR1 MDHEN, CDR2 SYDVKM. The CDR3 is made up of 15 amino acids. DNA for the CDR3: TGTGCCACAGAGGGGGCACAGAAGGTCTACAATGAGCAGTTCTTC. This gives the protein CATEGAQKVYNEQFF.